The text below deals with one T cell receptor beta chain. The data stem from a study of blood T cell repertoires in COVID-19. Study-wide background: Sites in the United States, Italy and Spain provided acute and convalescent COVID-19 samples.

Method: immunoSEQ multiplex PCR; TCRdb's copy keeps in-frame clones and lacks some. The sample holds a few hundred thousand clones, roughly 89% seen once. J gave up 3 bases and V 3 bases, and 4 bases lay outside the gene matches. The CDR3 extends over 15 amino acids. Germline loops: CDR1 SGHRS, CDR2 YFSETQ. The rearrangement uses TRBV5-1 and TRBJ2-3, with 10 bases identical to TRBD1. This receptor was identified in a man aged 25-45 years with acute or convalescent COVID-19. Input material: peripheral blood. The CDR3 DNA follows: TGCGCCAGCAGCTCGACAGGGGGCGAAACAGATACGCAGTATTTT. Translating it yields CASSSTGGETDTQYF. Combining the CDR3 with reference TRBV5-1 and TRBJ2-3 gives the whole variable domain KAGVTQTPRYLIKTRGQQVTLSCSPISGHRSVSWYQQTPGQGLQFLFEYFSETQRNKGNFPGRFSGRQFSNSRSEMNVSTLELGDSALYLCASSSTGGETDTQYFGPGTRLTVL.